Following are 8 T cell receptor beta chains from one sample sequenced in a study of blood T cell repertoires in COVID-19. Profiling relied on immunoSEQ multiplex PCR, and the TCRdb table lists in-frame clones only, not all of them. The sample yields about 160,000 clones, more than 60% seen once. The sequencing input was peripheral blood. Receptors were obtained from a man aged 55 to 70 with acute or convalescent COVID-19.

The chain combines TRBV3-1 (or the pseudogene TRBV3-2) with TRBJ2-1, with TRBD2 matching 15 bases. V shed 5 bases, J shed 10 bases, and the junction held 6 bases outside the gene matches. The length of the CDR3 is 15 residues. Germline lookup yields CDR1 LGHDT and CDR2 YNNKEL (reference sequence). The CDR3 loop reads CASSAGLAGGLEQFF. The CDR3 region has the DNA TGTGCCAGCAGCGCAGGACTAGCGGGGGGGCTGGAGCAGTTCTTC.

This chain links TRBV5-1 with TRBJ2-3; no clear D gene. The germline CDR1 and CDR2 sequences are SGHRS and YFSETQ. The V gene lost 3 bases and the J gene lost 2 bases, with 4 bases spanning the gap. The CDR3 covers 12 residues. The CDR3 here is CASSYYTDTQYF. As DNA, the CDR3 is TGCGCCAGCAGCTACTACACAGATACGCAGTATTTT.

The rearrangement joins TRBV7-6 to TRBJ1-1, with a weak D call TRBD1 (6 bases). Germline V gene sequence: CDR1 SGHVS, CDR2 FNYEAQ. The V end lost 2 bases, the J end lost 4 bases, and 8 bases lay between the germline ends. This CDR3 has 13 residues. Written as DNA, the CDR3 is TGTGCCAGCAGCTTAACAGGGTTCACTGAAGCTTTCTTT. Residues: CASSLTGFTEAFF.

V is TRBV6-6 and J is TRBJ2-1; D gene unclear. V gave up 2 bases and J gave up 10 bases, with 9 bases separating them. The CDR3 is 12 amino acids. Germline V lookup: CDR1 MNHNY, CDR2 SVGAGI (reference sequence). The CDR3 nucleotides read TGTGCCAGCAGTTACACGTTAGAGGAGCAGTTCTTC. Residues: CASSYTLEEQFF.

This chain joins TRBV10-1 and TRBJ2-1; 11 bases are shared with TRBD2. The V and J ends lost 4 bases and 0 bases, in that order; junction bases with no gene match: 14. CDR3 length: 20 residues. Germline V gene data show CDR1 as WNHNN and CDR2 as SYGVQD (reference sequence). DNA for the CDR3: TGCGCCAGCAGTGCTACCGGGACTAGCGGAGACATAGACTCCTACAATGAGCAGTTCTTC. Its translation: CASSATGTSGDIDSYNEQFF.

The chain recombines TRBV10-2 with TRBJ1-5; D is uncertain. CDR1 and CDR2 from the germline V gene are WSHSY and SAAADI. V was shortened by 2 bases and J by 10 bases, with 18 bases between the two germline ends. The CDR3 is 15 amino acids. CDR3 in amino acids: CASSEAGRKNAPQHF. The DNA of the CDR3 is TGCGCCAGCAGTGAGGCGGGGAGAAAGAATGCTCCCCAGCATTTT.

The genes are TRBV4-1 and TRBJ2-4, with D perhaps TRBD2 (7 bases). There are 16 residues in the CDR3. Trimming removed 4 bases at V and 4 bases at J, with 17 bases between. Per the germline V gene, CDR1 is MGHRA and CDR2 is YSYEKL. The CDR3 spells CASSLGGGRRKNIQYF. The DNA for the CDR3 is TGCGCCAGCAGCCTAGGGGGGGGACGTAGAAAAAACATTCAGTACTTC.

The chain employs TRBV30 and TRBJ2-1; D may be TRBD1 (6 bases). This CDR3 is built from 17 residues. Deletions cut 5 bases from V and 0 bases from J, with 20 bases between. From germline, CDR1 is GTSNPN and CDR2 SVGIG (reference sequence). CDR3 sequence: CAWSGTSPLSSYNEQFF. In nucleotides, the CDR3 is TGTGCCTGGTCCGGGACATCCCCACTAAGCTCCTACAATGAGCAGTTCTTC.